This TCR beta chain was sequenced in a study of naive and memory T cell subsets. Study-wide results and caveats: Naive repertoires, especially CD8, held a few larger clonotypes, possibly memory cells re-expressing CD45RA.

After CD4 positive bead selection, the CD4-negative fraction gave CD8 T cells. Two oligonucleotides, mixed equimolar, formed the beta constant-region primer covering TRBC1 and TRBC2. The ligated cDNA underwent four PCR rounds using SP2 and nested alpha and beta constant-region primers. Ligation attached a single-stranded oligonucleotide with a 12-nucleotide UMI and the SP2 primer to the cDNA 3' end. A single record per CDR3 protein comes from TCRdb applying MiXCR to the UMI-ligation and nested PCR reads. Of 80,000 to 95,000 distinct CDR3 sequences listed, over 9% were seen once; the top ten hold over 1%. Trimming took off 4 bases at V and 0 bases at J, with 10 bases between the two ends. Germline lookup yields CDR1 WSHSY and CDR2 SAAADI. The CDR3 runs to 14 residues. The sample holds many counts of this clonotype. The antigen is undetermined.

Sequenced material: naive CD8+ T cells from blood. This sequence joins TRBV10-2 and TRBJ2-7; D is possibly TRBD2 (5 bases). This sequence originates from a human donor in good health. In DNA, the CDR3 is TGCGCCAGCAGTGTTAGCGCCGTCTCCTACGAGCAGTACTTC. This codes for CASSVSAVSYEQYF.